This T cell receptor beta chain was captured in a study of CD8+ T cells in alopecia areata. The CDR3 extends over 14 amino acids. The ends were cut back, 3 bases at V and 4 bases at J, with 13 bases in the middle. Per the germline V gene, CDR1 is SGDLS and CDR2 is YYNGEE. A remark on this clone: Its antigen is unidentified.

The treatment denotes: oral pan-JAK inhibitor, 5-10 mg twice daily. RNA was isolated and reverse transcribed to cDNA, the sequencing template. TCRdb's copy holds only in-frame clones and misses some; the assay was immunoSEQ multiplex PCR. This table has a few hundred thousand clones, 35% to 40% appearing once. Whole-study findings and limits: For lesional scalp, especially alopecia totalis/universalis, clonality was higher than in normal scalp. Just one nonresponder means the tie between baseline CD8+ expansion and response stays uncertain.

The receptor's source is a human donor with alopecia areata. The chain combines TRBV9 with TRBJ1-1; D might be TRBD1 (5 bases). The sample was CD4+ T cells sorted from blood, taken between weeks 30 and 35, from a patient treated with tofacitinib. Here the CDR3 DNA reads TGTGCCAGCAGCGCACAGGTCGGGGGCACTGAAGCTTTCTTT. Protein product: CASSAQVGGTEAFF.